Sequencing of this T cell receptor beta chain was carried out in a study of T cell responses to AZD1222 COVID-19 vaccine. Sequencing was performed with immunoSEQ multiplex PCR; in TCRdb, only in-frame clones are kept and a portion is missing. The table has more than 140,000 clones, 88% seen once; the top ten hold approximately 2.1%. With regard to this clone: Its specificity is unknown.

Findings and caveats of the study: Among the donors, most were white British and more were female, and clonal diversity was possibly underestimated. Mapped onto spike, vaccine-associated CD4 TCRs spanned it and were dominant at 160-218 and 743-854. Spike-specific TCR breadth and depth were elevated following two AZD1222 doses.

The material was peripheral blood, obtained on day 0 of AZD1222 vaccination. The sequence came from an adult in good health.

The CDR3 nucleotides are TGCGCCAGCAGCTTGGAAGGGACATCTTACAATGAGCAGTTCTTC. The encoded protein is CASSLEGTSYNEQFF. The V and J genes are TRBV5-1 and TRBJ2-1, with a tentative D call TRBD1 (6 bases). The CDR3 is 15 amino acids. Germline V gene data show CDR1 as SGHRS and CDR2 as YFSETQ. V dropped 0 bases and J dropped 4 bases, with 11 bases sitting between them.